One TCR beta chain is described in this entry. Antigen unknown. The data stem from a study of T cell clonotyping in hematopoietic cell transplantation. Looking at the study overall: Pretransplant recipient samples were taken after cytoreduction. Study-wide results and limits: Recipient TCR diversity dropped after transplant; expanded clonotypes rose from day 30 to 180.

The time point denotes: recipient sample about 28 days before transplant, after cytoreduction. Samples: about 28 days before transplant, then days 30, 100 and 180 after. Produced via immunoSEQ multiplex PCR; TCRdb's table is partial and in-frame only. The profile shows over 15,000 clones, approximately 77% of them singletons. This clonotype originated in a man in his sixties with acute myeloid leukemia. Some clones in this sample may be carry-over from other donors' samples. Sequences were derived from peripheral blood mononuclear cells, sampled before stem cell transplant.

The CDR3 DNA is TGCAGCGTTGAAGTTGGACTAGCGGTTAACACCGGGGAGCTGTTTTTT. Its protein product is CSVEVGLAVNTGELFF. J is TRBJ2-2 and V is TRBV29-1; 10 nucleotides match TRBD2. The germline CDR1 and CDR2 sequences are SQVTM and ANQGSEA. After removal of 1 base from V and 2 bases from J, the junction contained 4 bases not matched to a gene. This CDR3 has 16 amino acids.